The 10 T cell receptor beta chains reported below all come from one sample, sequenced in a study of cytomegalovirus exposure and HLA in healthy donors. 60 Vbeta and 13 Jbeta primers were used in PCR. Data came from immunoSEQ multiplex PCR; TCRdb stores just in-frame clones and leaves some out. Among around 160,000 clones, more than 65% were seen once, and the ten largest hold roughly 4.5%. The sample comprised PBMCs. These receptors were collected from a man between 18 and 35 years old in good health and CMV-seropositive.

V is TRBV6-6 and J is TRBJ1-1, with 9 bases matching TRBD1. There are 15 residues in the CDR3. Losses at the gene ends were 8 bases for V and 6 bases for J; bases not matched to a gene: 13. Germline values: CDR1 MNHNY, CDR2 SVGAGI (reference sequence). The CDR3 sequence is CASGLLDRGIPEAFF. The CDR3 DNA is TGTGCCAGCGGCCTTTTGGACAGGGGAATCCCTGAAGCTTTCTTT.

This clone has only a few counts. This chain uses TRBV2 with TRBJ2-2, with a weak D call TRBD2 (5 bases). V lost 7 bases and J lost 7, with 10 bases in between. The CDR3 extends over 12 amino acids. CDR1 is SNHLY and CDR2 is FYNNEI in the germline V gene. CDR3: CASTRDDGELFF. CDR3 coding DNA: TGTGCCAGCACCCGGGATGACGGGGAGCTGTTTTTT.

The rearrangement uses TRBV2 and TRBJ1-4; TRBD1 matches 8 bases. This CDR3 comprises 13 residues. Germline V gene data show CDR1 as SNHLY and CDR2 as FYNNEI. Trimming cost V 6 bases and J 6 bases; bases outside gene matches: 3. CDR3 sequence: CASRDRAYEKLFF. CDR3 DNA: TGTGCCAGCAGGGACAGGGCCTATGAAAAACTGTTTTTT. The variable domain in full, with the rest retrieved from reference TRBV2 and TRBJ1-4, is EPEVTQTPSHQVTQMGQEVILRCVPISNHLYFYWYRQILGQKVEFLVSFYNNEISEKSEIFDDQFSVERPDGSNFTLKIRSTKLEDSAMYFCASRDRAYEKLFFGSGTQLSVL.

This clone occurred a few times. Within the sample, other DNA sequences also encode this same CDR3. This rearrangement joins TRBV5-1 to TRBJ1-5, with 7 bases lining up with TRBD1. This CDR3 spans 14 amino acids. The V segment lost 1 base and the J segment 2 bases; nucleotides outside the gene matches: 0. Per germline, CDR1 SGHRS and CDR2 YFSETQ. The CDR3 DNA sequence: TGCGCCAGCAGCTTGACAGGGGGCAATCAGCCCCAGCATTTT. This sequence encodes CASSLTGGNQPQHF.

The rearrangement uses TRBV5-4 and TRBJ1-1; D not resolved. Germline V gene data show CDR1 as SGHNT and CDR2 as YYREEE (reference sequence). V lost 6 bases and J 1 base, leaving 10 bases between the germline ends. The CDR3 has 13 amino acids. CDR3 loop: CASTVPGNTEAFF. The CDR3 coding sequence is TGTGCCAGCACCGTACCGGGGAACACTGAAGCTTTCTTT.

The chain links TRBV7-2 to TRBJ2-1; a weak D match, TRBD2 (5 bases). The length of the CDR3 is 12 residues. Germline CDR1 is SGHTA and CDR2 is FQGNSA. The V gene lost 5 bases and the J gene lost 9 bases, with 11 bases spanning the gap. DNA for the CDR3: TGTGCCAGCAGCCCACCTAGCCGTGAGCAGTTCTTC. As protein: CASSPPSREQFF. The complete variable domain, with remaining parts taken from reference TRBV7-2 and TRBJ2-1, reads GAGVSQSPSNKVTEKGKDVELRCDPISGHTALYWYRQSLGQGLEFLIYFQGNSAPDKSGLPSDRFSAERTGGSVSTLTIQRTQQEDSAVYLCASSPPSREQFFGPGTRLTVL.

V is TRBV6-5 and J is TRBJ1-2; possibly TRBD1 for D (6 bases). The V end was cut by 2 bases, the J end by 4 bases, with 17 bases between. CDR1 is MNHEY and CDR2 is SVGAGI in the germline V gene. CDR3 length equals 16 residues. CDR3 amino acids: CASSYRAGGQFYGYTF. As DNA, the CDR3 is TGTGCCAGCAGTTACAGGGCTGGGGGCCAATTCTATGGCTACACCTTC.

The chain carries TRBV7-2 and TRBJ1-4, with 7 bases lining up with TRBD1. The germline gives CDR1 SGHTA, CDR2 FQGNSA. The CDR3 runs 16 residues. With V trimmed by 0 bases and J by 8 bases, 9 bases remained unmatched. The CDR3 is CASSLAGDRRDEKLFF. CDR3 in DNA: TGTGCCAGCAGCTTAGCGGGGGACAGAAGAGACGAAAAACTGTTTTTT.

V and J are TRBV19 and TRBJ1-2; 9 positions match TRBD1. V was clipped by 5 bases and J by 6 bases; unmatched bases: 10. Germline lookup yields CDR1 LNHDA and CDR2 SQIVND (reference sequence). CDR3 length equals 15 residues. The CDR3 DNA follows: TGTGCCAGTAGTTTCTCGGACAGGGGAGTTAATGGCTACACCTTC. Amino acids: CASSFSDRGVNGYTF.

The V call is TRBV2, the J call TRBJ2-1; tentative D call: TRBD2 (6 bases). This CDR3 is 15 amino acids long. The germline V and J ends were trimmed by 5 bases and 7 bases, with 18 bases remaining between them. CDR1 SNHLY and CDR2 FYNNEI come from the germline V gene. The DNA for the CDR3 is TGTGCCAGCAGTACTCGACTAGAAGGTTGGAATGAGCAGTTCTTC. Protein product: CASSTRLEGWNEQFF.